This T cell receptor (beta chain) was captured in a study of CD8+CD57+ T cells in acquired aplastic anemia. In the study overall: When averaged, DNA from sorted CD4+ and CD8+ cells came to around 3.4 ug. Points from the study as a whole: Patient and control CD8+ Simpson's diversity was not significantly different.

With regard to this clonotype: Its matching antigen is unknown. The junction differs from germline at one of its ends, possibly a read error.

Looked up from germline, CDR1 is WSHSY and CDR2 is SAAADI. The CDR3 loop spans 13 amino acids. Template material for TCR beta VDJ and CDR3 profiling consisted of genomic DNA. Via MiXCR, TCRdb re-called the reads, giving one row per CDR3 protein. The sample includes more than 70,000 distinct CDR3 sequences, less than 85% of them seen just once. Flow cytometry had shown expanded CD8+CD57+ cells in the patients chosen for sequencing. Severe acquired aplastic anemia was diagnosed in all patients. This clonotype was obtained from a human donor with aplastic anemia. The sequenced material came from sorted CD4+, CD8+, or CD8+CD57+ T cells (not recorded which) from PBMCs. V is TRBV10-2 and J is TRBJ2-3; D perhaps matches TRBD2 (7 bases). Here the CDR3 reads CASNRGGMDTQYF. In nucleotides, the CDR3 is TGTGCCAGCAATAGGGGGGGGATGGATACGCAGTATTTT.